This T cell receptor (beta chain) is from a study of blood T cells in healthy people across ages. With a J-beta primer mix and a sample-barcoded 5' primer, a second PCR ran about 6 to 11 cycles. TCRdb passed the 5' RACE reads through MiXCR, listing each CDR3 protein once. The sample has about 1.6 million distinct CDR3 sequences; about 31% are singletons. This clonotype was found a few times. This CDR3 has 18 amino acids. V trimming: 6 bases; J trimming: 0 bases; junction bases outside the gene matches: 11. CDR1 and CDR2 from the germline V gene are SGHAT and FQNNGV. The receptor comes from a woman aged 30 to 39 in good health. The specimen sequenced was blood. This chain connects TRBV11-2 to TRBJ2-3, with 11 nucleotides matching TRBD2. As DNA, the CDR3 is TGTGCCAGCAGTAAACTAGCGGGAGTGGTCTCTAGCACAGATACGCAGTATTTT. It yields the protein CASSKLAGVVSSTDTQYF.